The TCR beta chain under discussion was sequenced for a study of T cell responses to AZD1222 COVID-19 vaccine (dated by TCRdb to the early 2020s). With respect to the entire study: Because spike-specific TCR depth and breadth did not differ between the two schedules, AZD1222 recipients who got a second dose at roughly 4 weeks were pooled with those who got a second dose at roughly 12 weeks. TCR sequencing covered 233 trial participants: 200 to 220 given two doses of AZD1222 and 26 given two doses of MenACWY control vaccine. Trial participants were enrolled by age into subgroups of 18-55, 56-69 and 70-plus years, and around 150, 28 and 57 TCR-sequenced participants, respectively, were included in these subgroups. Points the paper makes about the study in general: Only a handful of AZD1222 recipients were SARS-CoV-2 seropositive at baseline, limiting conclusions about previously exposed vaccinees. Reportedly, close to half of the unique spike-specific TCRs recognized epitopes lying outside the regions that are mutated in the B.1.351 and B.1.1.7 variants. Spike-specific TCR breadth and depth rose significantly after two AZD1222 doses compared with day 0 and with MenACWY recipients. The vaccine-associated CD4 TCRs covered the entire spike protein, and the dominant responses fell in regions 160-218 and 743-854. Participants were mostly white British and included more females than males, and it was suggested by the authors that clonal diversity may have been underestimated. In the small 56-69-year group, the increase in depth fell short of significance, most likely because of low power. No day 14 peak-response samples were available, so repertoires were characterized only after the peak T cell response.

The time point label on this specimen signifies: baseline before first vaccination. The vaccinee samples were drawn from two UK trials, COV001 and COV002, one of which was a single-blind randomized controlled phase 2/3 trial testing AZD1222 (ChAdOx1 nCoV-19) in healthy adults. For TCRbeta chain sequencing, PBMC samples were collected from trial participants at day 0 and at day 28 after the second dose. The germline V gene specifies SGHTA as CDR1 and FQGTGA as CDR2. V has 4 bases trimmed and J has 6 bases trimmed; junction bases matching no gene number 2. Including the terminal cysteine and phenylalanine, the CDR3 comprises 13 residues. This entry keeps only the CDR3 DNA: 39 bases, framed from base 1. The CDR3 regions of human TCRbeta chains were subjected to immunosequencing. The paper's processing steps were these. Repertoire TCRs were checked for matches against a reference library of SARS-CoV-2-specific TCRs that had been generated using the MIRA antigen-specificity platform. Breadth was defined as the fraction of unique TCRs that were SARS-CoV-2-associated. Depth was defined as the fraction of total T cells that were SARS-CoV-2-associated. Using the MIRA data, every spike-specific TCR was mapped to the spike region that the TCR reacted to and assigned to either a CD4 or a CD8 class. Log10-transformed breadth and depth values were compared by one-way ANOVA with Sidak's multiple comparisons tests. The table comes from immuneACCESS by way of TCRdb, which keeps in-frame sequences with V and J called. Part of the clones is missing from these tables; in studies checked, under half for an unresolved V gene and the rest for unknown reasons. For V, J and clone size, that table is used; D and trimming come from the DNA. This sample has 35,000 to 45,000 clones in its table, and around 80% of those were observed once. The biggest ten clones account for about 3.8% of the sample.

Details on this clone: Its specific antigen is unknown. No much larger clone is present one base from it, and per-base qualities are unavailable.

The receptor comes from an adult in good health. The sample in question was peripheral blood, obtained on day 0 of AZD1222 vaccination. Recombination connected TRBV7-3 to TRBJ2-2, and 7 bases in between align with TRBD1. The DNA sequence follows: TGTGCCAGCAGCTCGCAGGGGGCCGGGGAGCTGTTTTTT. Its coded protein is CASSSQGAGELFF.